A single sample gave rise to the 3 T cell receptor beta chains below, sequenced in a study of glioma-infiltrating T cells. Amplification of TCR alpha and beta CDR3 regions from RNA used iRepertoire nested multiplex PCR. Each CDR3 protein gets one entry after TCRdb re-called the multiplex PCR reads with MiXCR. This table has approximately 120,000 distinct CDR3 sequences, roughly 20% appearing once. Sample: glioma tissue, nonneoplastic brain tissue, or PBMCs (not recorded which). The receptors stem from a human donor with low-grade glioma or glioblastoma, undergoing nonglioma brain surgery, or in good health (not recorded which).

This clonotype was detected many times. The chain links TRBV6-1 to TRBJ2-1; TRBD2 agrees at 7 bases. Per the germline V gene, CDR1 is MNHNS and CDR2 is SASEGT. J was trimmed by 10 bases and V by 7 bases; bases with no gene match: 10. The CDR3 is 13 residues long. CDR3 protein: CASTDPGGREQFF. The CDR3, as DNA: TGTGCCAGCACTGACCCGGGGGGTCGGGAGCAGTTCTTC.

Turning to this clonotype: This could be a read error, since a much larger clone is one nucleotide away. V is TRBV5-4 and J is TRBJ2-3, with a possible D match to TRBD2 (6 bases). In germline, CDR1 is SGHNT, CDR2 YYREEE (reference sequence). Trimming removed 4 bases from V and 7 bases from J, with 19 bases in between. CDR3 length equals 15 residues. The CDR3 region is CASSPTRGSLNTQYF. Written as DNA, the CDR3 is TGTGCCAGCAGCCCGACTAGAGGGAGTTTGAATACGCAGTATTTT.

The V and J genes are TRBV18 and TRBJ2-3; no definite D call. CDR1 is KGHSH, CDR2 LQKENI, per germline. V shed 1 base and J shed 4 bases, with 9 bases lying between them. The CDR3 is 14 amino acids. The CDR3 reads CASSPLATADTQYF. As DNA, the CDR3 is TGTGCCAGCTCACCACTAGCTACCGCAGATACGCAGTATTTT.